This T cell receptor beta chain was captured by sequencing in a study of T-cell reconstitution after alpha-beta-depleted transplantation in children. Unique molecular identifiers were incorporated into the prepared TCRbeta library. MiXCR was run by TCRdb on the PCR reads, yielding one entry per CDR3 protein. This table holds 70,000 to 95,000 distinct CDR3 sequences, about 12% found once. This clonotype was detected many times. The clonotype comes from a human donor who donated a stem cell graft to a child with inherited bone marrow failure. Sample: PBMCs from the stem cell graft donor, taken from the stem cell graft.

CDR3 loop: CASSLRDRVYEQYF. The CDR3 bases are TGCGCCAGCAGCCTCCGGGACAGGGTCTACGAGCAGTACTTC. V is TRBV5-1 and J is TRBJ2-7; 9 nucleotides line up with TRBD1. This CDR3 comprises 14 residues. V shed 4 bases and J 3 bases; nucleotides not matched to a gene: 5. CDR1 and CDR2 (germline): SGHRS, YFSETQ.